Described below is a single T cell receptor beta chain sequence and its context. Which antigen it targets is not known. No clone much larger than this one lies a single base away; base qualities are absent. This entry belongs to a study of T cell responses to AZD1222 COVID-19 vaccine (dated by TCRdb to the early 2020s). In the study overall: TCR sequencing was performed for 230 to 250 trial participants, of whom approximately 200 were given two doses of AZD1222 and around 25 were given two doses of MenACWY control vaccine. Enrollment into the trials was organized by age into subgroups of 18-55, 56-69 and 70-plus years, and those subgroups contained about 160, 30 and 59 TCR-sequenced participants, respectively.

The time point label, as the study defines it: baseline before first vaccination. Interpreted using the paper, the treatment or condition label stands for: meningococcal conjugate vaccine given as trial control. Vaccinee samples were obtained from the UK trials COV001 and COV002, which included a single-blind randomized controlled phase 2/3 trial of AZD1222 (ChAdOx1 nCoV-19) in healthy adults. For TCRbeta chain sequencing, PBMC samples from trial participants were taken at day 0 and at day 28 after the second dose. The junction shows trimming of 2 bases on V and 4 bases on J, plus 12 bases between the germline ends. From its cysteine to its phenylalanine, the CDR3 spans 14 amino acids. The retained sequence is limited to the CDR3, 42 bases, with the frame set at the first base. For CDR1 and CDR2, the germline V gene lists SGHTA and FQGNSA. Results the study describes overall, beyond this receptor: Reportedly, close to half of the unique spike-specific TCRs recognized epitopes lying outside the regions that are mutated in the B.1.351 and B.1.1.7 variants. The vaccine-associated CD4 TCRs covered the entire spike protein, and the dominant responses fell in regions 160-218 and 743-854. Because no day 14 peak-response samples were available, the repertoires could be characterized only after the peak T cell response. Conclusions about previously exposed vaccinees are limited because only six or seven AZD1222 recipients were SARS-CoV-2 seropositive at baseline. Most participants were white British and females outnumbered males, and the authors suggested that clonal diversity may have been underestimated. The 56-69-year group was small, and its depth increase did not reach significance, likely because of low power. Spike-specific TCR breadth and depth rose significantly after two AZD1222 doses compared with day 0 and with MenACWY recipients.

The CDR3 regions of human TCRbeta chains were subjected to immunosequencing. Under the source paper's analysis protocol: TCRs in the repertoires were compared against a reference library of SARS-CoV-2-specific TCRs that had been generated with the MIRA antigen-specificity platform. Breadth was defined as the fraction of unique TCRs that were SARS-CoV-2-associated, and depth was defined as the fraction of total T cells that were SARS-CoV-2-associated. Using the MIRA data, each spike-specific TCR was mapped to the spike region that the TCR reacts to and placed in a CD4 or CD8 class. Log10-transformed breadth and depth values were compared by one-way ANOVA with Sidak's multiple comparisons tests. TCRdb obtained this table from immuneACCESS and retained in-frame rearrangements with V and J assigned. These tables miss some clones; where compared with another copy, unresolved V genes account for less than half of the shortfall, and the remainder is unexplained. V, J and clone size were drawn from that table, and D and trimming were deduced from the DNA. This sample is represented by 65,000 to 95,000 clones; 92% of them were singletons. Approximately 6.5% of the sample goes to the ten largest clones.

The TCR was taken from an adult in good health. This receptor chain uses TRBV7-2 and TRBJ2-7, with the D call perhaps TRBD1 or TRBD2, each one matching 6 bases. The specimen was peripheral blood, collected on day 0 of MenACWY control vaccination. The sequenced DNA: TGTGCCAGCAGCTTAACCGGGGGCGCTTACGAGCAGTACTTC. Translation gives CASSLTGGAYEQYF. Extended through the reference TRBV7-2 and TRBJ2-7 proteins, this CDR3 yields the full variable domain: GAGVSQSPSNKVTEKGKDVELRCDPISGHTALYWYRQSLGQGLEFLIYFQGNSAPDKSGLPSDRFSAERTGGSVSTLTIQRTQQEDSAVYLCASSLTGGAYEQYFGPGTRLTVT.